A single sample is the source of the 23 T cell receptor beta chains below, sequenced in a study of OX40 agonist ivuxolimab in advanced cancers. Sequencing used immunoSEQ multiplex PCR; TCRdb keeps in-frame clones, though not all of them. Found here are 70,000 to 80,000 clones, over 70% of them singletons; the top ten hold approximately 4.6%. The sample consisted of CD4+ or CD8+ T cells sorted from blood, taken in a trial of the OX40 agonist ivuxolimab. The receptors were gathered from an adult with an advanced solid tumor such as melanoma, head and neck, liver or kidney cancer.

V and J are TRBV4-2 and TRBJ1-2; 7 bases fit TRBD1. CDR3 size: 17 residues. The J segment lost 4 bases and the V segment lost 0 bases, leaving 11 bases of the junction unmatched. Germline V gene lookup returns CDR1 LGHNA and CDR2 YNFKEQ. The CDR3 spells CASSQDRNFRQGYGYTF. The CDR3 coding sequence is TGTGCCAGCAGCCAAGATCGAAATTTCAGACAGGGCTATGGCTACACCTTC.

The chain couples TRBV7-8 to TRBJ2-3, with D possibly being TRBD1 or TRBD2 (5 bases each). Germline V gene lookup returns CDR1 SGHVS and CDR2 FQNEAQ. The CDR3 contains 15 residues. V gave up 4 bases and J gave up 2 bases, with 13 bases separating them. The CDR3 protein is CASSSYPGTTDTQYF. CDR3 nucleotide sequence: TGTGCCAGCAGCTCCTACCCGGGGACCACAGATACGCAGTATTTT.

A few counts support this clone. The chain uses TRBV7-3 and TRBJ2-3, with a tentative D call TRBD1 (6 bases). The CDR3 length is 16 residues. The germline gives CDR1 SGHTA, CDR2 FQGTGA. Trimming removed 1 base from V and 6 bases from J, with 17 bases in between. This CDR3 reads CASSLRVTGQRDTQYF. For the CDR3, the DNA is TGTGCCAGCAGCTTAAGGGTGACAGGACAACGGGATACGCAGTATTTT.

The rearrangement uses TRBV6-5 and TRBJ2-7, with D perhaps matching TRBD1 or TRBD2 (6 bases each). The V end lost 6 bases, the J end lost 3 bases, and 15 bases lay between the germline ends. The germline V gene encodes CDR1 MNHEY and CDR2 SVGAGI. The CDR3 has 14 residues. DNA of the CDR3: TGTGCCAGCAGCACGAGGGGGGCTTTCTACGAGCAGTACTTC. This codes for CASSTRGAFYEQYF.

The CDR3 spells CASSLQGNEQYF. CDR3 coding DNA: TGCGCCAGCAGCTTACAGGGTAACGAGCAGTACTTC. The gene calls are TRBV5-1 and TRBJ2-7, with TRBD1 as a possible D gene (6 bases). The CDR3 spans 12 residues. V gave up 2 bases and J gave up 5 bases, with 8 bases separating them. Germline loops: CDR1 SGHRS, CDR2 YFSETQ.

The chain links TRBV28 to TRBJ1-2; D is ambiguous. Germline V gene sequence: CDR1 MDHEN, CDR2 SYDVKM. This CDR3 has 13 residues. Trimming cost V 3 bases and J 3 bases, with 8 bases left between them. In DNA, the CDR3 is TGTGCCAGCAGTTTCCAAACCGACTATGGCTACACCTTC. As protein: CASSFQTDYGYTF.

This chain joins TRBV6-1 and TRBJ2-7; 9 positions agree with TRBD1. Trimming at V came to 6 bases and at J to 2 bases, leaving 5 bases not matched to a gene. The CDR3 has 14 amino acids. Germline loops: CDR1 MNHNS, CDR2 SASEGT. The CDR3 is CASRGDRATYEQYF. CDR3 in DNA: TGTGCCAGCAGGGGGGACAGGGCTACCTACGAGCAGTACTTC.

V usage is TRBV15 and J usage is TRBJ1-4; weak D call: TRBD1 (6 bases). The germline CDR1 and CDR2 sequences are LNHNV and YYDKDF (reference sequence). The CDR3 has 14 residues. V was cut by 0 bases and J by 8 bases, with 10 bases left in between. The CDR3 coding sequence is TGTGCCACCAGCAGAGATAGGGGGATAGAAAAACTGTTTTTT. This sequence encodes CATSRDRGIEKLFF.

The chain has TRBV23-1 and TRBJ2-7; D remains ambiguous. TRBV23-1 is labeled an ORF, and its function is uncertain. The CDR3 totals 11 residues. Trimming left V 6 bases short and J 2 bases short, with 5 bases between. The CDR3 loop is CASRRPYEQYF. CDR3 DNA sequence: TGCGCCAGCAGACGCCCCTACGAGCAGTACTTC.

V and J are TRBV6-5 and TRBJ2-2; 8 nucleotides align to TRBD1. V trimming: 6 bases; J trimming: 4 bases; junction bases outside the gene matches: 7. CDR1 and CDR2 from the germline V gene are MNHEY and SVGAGI. The CDR3 is made up of 15 amino acids. For the CDR3, the DNA is TGTGCCAGCAGCATTGACAGGGGCCGCACCGGGGAGCTGTTTTTT. Protein: CASSIDRGRTGELFF.

This clone was counted between two and nine times. The chain uses TRBV5-1 and TRBJ1-1; D gene ambiguous. Trimming removed 4 bases at V and 2 bases at J, with 9 bases between. Germline CDR1 and CDR2: SGHRS and YFSETQ. This CDR3 is built from 13 residues. CDR3 protein: CASSSTDNTEAFF. DNA of the CDR3: TGCGCCAGCAGCAGTACAGATAACACTGAAGCTTTCTTT.

The chain uses TRBV4-3 and TRBJ1-1; D not resolved. The CDR3 covers 16 residues. V lost 0 bases, J lost 0 bases, and 11 bases lay in between. Germline-derived CDR1 and CDR2 are LGHNA and YSLEER. Here the CDR3 reads CASSQELPGVNTEAFF. The CDR3 DNA reads TGCGCCAGCAGCCAAGAGCTTCCCGGCGTGAACACTGAAGCTTTCTTT.

The V and J genes are TRBV2 and TRBJ2-3; D gene ambiguous. Germline CDR1 and CDR2: SNHLY and FYNNEI. The ends were cut back, 3 bases at V and 2 bases at J, with 3 bases in the middle. The CDR3 is 12 residues long. In DNA form, the CDR3 reads TGTGCCAGCAGTGACCCCACAGATACGCAGTATTTT. As protein: CASSDPTDTQYF.

The table lists this clone with a count of one. V gene TRBV6-5 combines with J gene TRBJ1-4; D is perhaps TRBD1 (5 bases). V was shortened by 6 bases and J by 11 bases, with 16 bases between the two germline ends. CDR3 size: 13 residues. Germline CDR1 MNHEY, CDR2 SVGAGI. The CDR3 region is CASRSGLLGKLFF. For the CDR3, the DNA is TGTGCCAGCAGGTCAGGGTTGCTGGGGAAACTGTTTTTT.

The rearrangement uses TRBV19 and TRBJ1-1; D perhaps matches TRBD1 (6 bases). The CDR3 is made up of 15 amino acids. Germline V gene sequence: CDR1 LNHDA, CDR2 SQIVND (reference sequence). Between the trimmed V and J ends, which lost 3 bases and 6 bases, there was a span of 17 bases. DNA for the CDR3: TGTGCCAGTAGTATGGGGGGCGGAGGTAATCCTGAAGCTTTCTTT. This codes for CASSMGGGGNPEAFF.

This clone appeared a single time. The rearrangement links TRBV7-9 to TRBJ1-1, with D perhaps matching TRBD1 (6 bases). The CDR3 is made up of 13 amino acids. V dropped 5 bases and J dropped 10 bases, with 17 bases sitting between them. The germline gives CDR1 SEHNR, CDR2 FQNEAQ (reference sequence). The chain's CDR3 is CASSLSDRSGAFF. In nucleotides, the CDR3 is TGTGCCAGCAGCCTATCAGACAGGTCCGGAGCTTTCTTT.

Concerning this clone itself: Mismatch with germline at one junction end may stem from a read error. The chain has TRBV6-5 and TRBJ1-5, with D possibly matching TRBD1 (6 bases). The V gene's germline CDR1 is MNHEY and CDR2 SVGAGI. The CDR3 is made up of 14 amino acids. Written as DNA, the CDR3 is TGTGCCAGCAGCTCCCGGGACATCGGTCAGTCCCAGCATTTT. Its protein is CASSSRDIGQSQHF.

The chain is built from TRBV6-6 and TRBJ2-1; D call uncertain. Germline V gene sequence: CDR1 MNHNY, CDR2 SVGAGI (reference sequence). V was pared by 6 bases and J by 10 bases, with 10 bases between. This CDR3 comprises 11 residues. As DNA, the CDR3 is TGTGCCAGCAGCTCCATTTCAGAGCAGTTCTTC. As protein: CASSSISEQFF.

The rearrangement joins TRBV18 to TRBJ1-3; no definite D call. Germline CDR1 is KGHSH and CDR2 is LQKENI. The CDR3 consists of 16 residues. The V end lost 2 bases, the J end lost 1 base, and 12 bases lay between the germline ends. Here the CDR3 reads CASSPAGPVSGNTIYF. Here the CDR3 DNA reads TGTGCCAGCTCACCAGCCGGGCCGGTGTCTGGAAACACCATATATTTT.

This chain links TRBV7-2 with TRBJ1-3; 9 bases fit TRBD1. The CDR3 extends over 16 amino acids. V gave up 5 bases and J gave up 4 bases; unmatched junction bases: 9. Germline CDR1 reads SGHTA; CDR2 reads FQGNSA. The CDR3 here is CASSPQQGAFGNTIYF. CDR3 DNA: TGTGCCAGCAGCCCTCAACAGGGGGCGTTCGGAAACACCATATATTTT.

V usage is TRBV6-6 and J usage is TRBJ1-4, with 10 nucleotides matching TRBD1. Germline values: CDR1 MNHNY, CDR2 SVGAGI (reference sequence). V trimming: 7 bases; J trimming: 7 bases; junction bases outside the gene matches: 6. CDR3 size: 14 residues. The CDR3 DNA is TGTGCCAGCACCAAGACAGGGGGCGGTGAAAAACTGTTTTTT. This codes for CASTKTGGGEKLFF.

In this sample, this clone turned up a few times. The chain couples TRBV9 to TRBJ2-1; 11 bases match TRBD2. Germline lookup yields CDR1 SGDLS and CDR2 YYNGEE. J was trimmed by 7 bases and V by 0 bases; bases with no gene match: 6. The CDR3 length is 16 residues. The chain's CDR3 is CASSVGLLAGVNEQFF. Written as DNA, the CDR3 is TGTGCCAGCAGCGTAGGTTTACTAGCGGGGGTGAATGAGCAGTTCTTC.

To note about this clone: This sample includes further DNA sequences coding for the same CDR3. The chain recombines TRBV5-1 with TRBJ2-1; D is perhaps TRBD2 (6 bases). The CDR3 totals 13 residues. The V and J ends lost 2 bases and 5 bases respectively, with 8 bases between them. In germline, CDR1 is SGHRS, CDR2 YFSETQ. The CDR3 is CASSLRGDNEQFF. The CDR3 DNA sequence: TGCGCCAGCAGCTTACGCGGGGACAATGAGCAGTTCTTC.